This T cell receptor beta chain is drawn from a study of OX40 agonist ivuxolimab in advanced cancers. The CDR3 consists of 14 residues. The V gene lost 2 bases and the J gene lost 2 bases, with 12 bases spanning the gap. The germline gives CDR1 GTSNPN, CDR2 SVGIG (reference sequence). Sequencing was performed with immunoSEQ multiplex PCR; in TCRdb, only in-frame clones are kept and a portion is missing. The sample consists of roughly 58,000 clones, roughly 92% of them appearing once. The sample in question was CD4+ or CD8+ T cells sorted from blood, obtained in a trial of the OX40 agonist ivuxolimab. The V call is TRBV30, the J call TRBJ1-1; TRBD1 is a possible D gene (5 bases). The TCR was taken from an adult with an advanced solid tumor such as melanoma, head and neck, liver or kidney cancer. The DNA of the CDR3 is TGTGCCTGGAGTTCGGGGCCAGAAAACACTGAAGCTTTCTTT. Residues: CAWSSGPENTEAFF.